These 18 T cell receptor beta chains originate from one sample sequenced in a study of early T cells in non-severe SARS-CoV-2 infection. TCRdb reprocessed the 5' RACE reads with MiXCR, giving one entry per CDR3 protein. The data contain 30,000 to 40,000 distinct CDR3 sequences, around 5.1% of them seen just once; the ten biggest clones take up roughly 4.4%. The sequenced sample was whole blood, obtained at baseline. These receptors originate from an adult who was a healthcare worker with PCR-confirmed SARS-CoV-2 infection or an uninfected control (not recorded which).

This clonotype was observed many times. The genes are TRBV7-2 and TRBJ2-4, with 7 bases that match TRBD1. V gave up 6 bases and J gave up 5 bases; unmatched junction bases: 10. In germline, CDR1 is SGHTA, CDR2 FQGNSA. The CDR3 is made up of 15 amino acids. This CDR3 reads CASRLGQVGQNIQYF. The DNA for the CDR3 is TGTGCCAGCAGACTCGGACAGGTCGGCCAAAACATTCAGTACTTC.

This clonotype was seen repeatedly, ten times or more. The chain uses TRBV21-1 and TRBJ1-3; TRBD1 was called by the table and not checked on the DNA. TRBV21-1 is listed as a pseudogene. CDR3 size: 19 residues. CDR3 amino acids: CASTDPGTGGPSSGNTIYF. CDR3 nucleotides: TGTGCCAGCACCGATCCCGGGACAGGGGGCCCGAGCTCTGGAAACACCATATATTTT.

This clonotype was found a few times. The rearrangement joins TRBV29-1 to TRBJ2-7, with 7 positions matching TRBD1. This CDR3 spans 12 amino acids. Looked up from germline, CDR1 is SQVTM and CDR2 is ANQGSEA. V gave up 6 bases and J gave up 1 base; unmatched junction bases: 3. CDR3 amino acids: CSVSGQSYEQYF. The CDR3, as DNA: TGCAGCGTCTCGGGACAGTCCTACGAGCAGTACTTC.

This clonotype was seen at least ten times. V usage is TRBV20-1 and J usage is TRBJ2-1; D might be TRBD2 (5 bases). The V gene's germline CDR1 is DFQATT and CDR2 SNEGSKA (reference sequence). The CDR3 is 10 residues long. In nucleotides, the CDR3 is TGCAGCGCTCTAAGACTAGAGCAGTTCTTC. This codes for CSALRLEQFF.

This clonotype was recorded many times. The chain joins TRBV7-2 to TRBJ2-3; perhaps TRBD2 as D (6 bases). The CDR3 consists of 17 residues. Germline CDR1 and CDR2: SGHTA and FQGNSA. Trimming left V 2 bases short and J 2 bases short, with 17 bases between. CDR3 coding DNA: TGTGCCAGCAGCTTATTTGGGACTGCGGTCTTCACAGATACGCAGTATTTT. As protein: CASSLFGTAVFTDTQYF.

This rearrangement joins TRBV18 to TRBJ2-5; D is unresolved. The CDR3 is 15 amino acids. Per germline, CDR1 KGHSH and CDR2 LQKENI. The ends were cut back, 2 bases at V and 4 bases at J, with 14 bases in the middle. The CDR3 bases are TGTGCCAGCTCACCAGTTGGACGGGCCGGAGAGACCCAGTACTTC. Translating it yields CASSPVGRAGETQYF.

This clonotype was seen ten or more times. The V and J genes are TRBV18 and TRBJ2-5, with D perhaps matching TRBD1 (6 bases). The length of the CDR3 is 14 residues. Trimming removed 4 bases from V and 4 bases from J, with 13 bases in between. CDR1 is KGHSH and CDR2 is LQKENI in the germline V gene. The CDR3 loop is CASSLTGPGETQYF. As DNA, the CDR3 is TGTGCCAGCTCACTGACAGGTCCGGGAGAGACCCAGTACTTC.

V is TRBV7-9 and J is TRBJ1-5; D not certain. Germline CDR1 reads SEHNR; CDR2 reads FQNEAQ (reference sequence). The V gene lost 4 bases and the J gene lost 3 bases, with 7 bases spanning the gap. The CDR3 length is 13 residues. The CDR3 nucleotides read TGTGCCAGCAGCTCACTACCCAATCAGCCCCAGCATTTT. Encoded protein: CASSSLPNQPQHF. The complete variable domain, with remaining parts taken from reference TRBV7-9 and TRBJ1-5, reads DTGVSQNPRHKITKRGQNVTFRCDPISEHNRLYWYRQTLGQGPEFLTYFQNEAQLEKSRLLSDRFSAERPKGSFSTLEIQRTEQGDSAMYLCASSSLPNQPQHFGDGTRLSIL.

This clonotype has just a few counts. The chain is built from TRBV12-3 or TRBV12-4 and TRBJ2-2; D is ambiguous. V was pared by 3 bases and J by 4 bases, with 9 bases between. The CDR3 has 14 amino acids. The CDR3 DNA is TGTGCCAGCAGTTTTACCCGAACCACCGGGGAGCTGTTTTTT. It encodes CASSFTRTTGELFF.

This clonotype showed up just a few times. The rearrangement links TRBV20-1 to TRBJ1-2, with 10 bases lining up with TRBD1. CDR1 and CDR2 from the germline V gene are DFQATT and SNEGSKA (reference sequence). The CDR3 is 12 amino acids. With V trimmed by 5 bases and J by 5 bases, 2 bases remained unmatched. CDR3 bases: TGCAGTGCTGCGGACAGGGGGTATGGCTACACCTTC. It translates to CSAADRGYGYTF.

This clonotype showed up many times. The chain recombines TRBV6-2 or TRBV6-3 with TRBJ1-5; D uncertain. The CDR3 runs 17 residues. Trimming stripped 6 bases from V and 1 base from J, with 19 bases between. Germline V gene data show CDR1 as MNHEY and CDR2 as SVGEGT. DNA for the CDR3: TGTGCCAGCAGGCCCATCGGAGGACCGGGAAGCAATCAGCCCCAGCATTTT. This sequence encodes CASRPIGGPGSNQPQHF.

This clonotype came up many times. The chain couples TRBV11-2 to TRBJ1-1, with TRBD1 matching 9 bases. The CDR3 length is 17 residues. CDR1 is SGHAT and CDR2 is FQNNGV in the germline V gene. V lost 4 bases to trimming and J lost 3 bases; unmatched junction nucleotides: 12. CDR3 residues: CASSSHRGRKVDTEAFF. CDR3 coding DNA: TGTGCCAGCAGCTCGCACAGGGGGCGTAAGGTGGACACTGAAGCTTTCTTT. The entire variable domain, with the rest obtained from reference TRBV11-2 and TRBJ1-1, is as follows: EAGVAQSPRYKIIEKRQSVAFWCNPISGHATLYWYQQILGQGPKLLIQFQNNGVVDDSQLPKDRFSAERLKGVDSTLKIQPAKLEDSAVYLCASSSHRGRKVDTEAFFGQGTRLTVV.

This clonotype was detected many times. This chain joins TRBV6-1 and TRBJ2-2; the match to TRBD2 covers 8 bases. The CDR3 is 16 residues long. Germline-derived CDR1 and CDR2 are MNHNS and SASEGT. J lost 7 bases, V lost 4 bases, and 11 bases had no gene match. CDR3 in amino acids: CASSAYGAGAGGELFF. The DNA for the CDR3 is TGTGCCAGCAGTGCTTATGGAGCGGGGGCGGGCGGGGAGCTGTTTTTT.

This clonotype was picked up a small number of times. This chain connects TRBV13 to TRBJ2-1; 15 bases align to TRBD2. Germline CDR1 and CDR2: PRHDT and FYEKMQ (reference sequence). The CDR3 runs 17 residues. Germline trimming cut 5 bases from V and 8 bases from J; bases unmatched to any gene: 10. Here the CDR3 DNA reads TGTGCCAGCAGCCCCGGGACTAGCGGGGGGTCTTTCGATGAGCAGTTCTTC. Amino acids: CASSPGTSGGSFDEQFF.

This clonotype was counted at least ten times. The junction and the germline gene differ at one end; a read error may be behind it. The rearrangement joins TRBV18 to TRBJ2-7, with 7 nucleotides matching TRBD1. Germline CDR1 reads KGHSH; CDR2 reads LQKENI. This CDR3 region has 20 residues. The CDR3 DNA reads as TGTGCCAGCTCAAACAAGTTCTGGTCAGGGGGTCCTCGGTCCTCCCACGAGCAGTACTTC. It translates to CASSNKFWSGGPRSSHEQYF.

In this sample, this clonotype turned up many times. The chain has TRBV7-9 and TRBJ1-1; 7 bases are shared with TRBD1. CDR1 and CDR2 from the germline V gene are SEHNR and FQNEAQ (reference sequence). The V gene end was trimmed by 5 bases and the J gene end by 4 bases; junction bases not matched to a gene: 13. CDR3 length: 16 residues. The CDR3 loop reads CASSPRAWRGLTEAFF. CDR3 bases: TGTGCCAGCAGCCCCCGGGCATGGAGGGGGCTCACTGAAGCTTTCTTT.

This clonotype appeared a few times. V is TRBV30 and J is TRBJ2-7; D may be TRBD2 (6 bases). Deletions cut 7 bases from V and 3 bases from J, with 19 bases between. CDR1 is GTSNPN and CDR2 is SVGIG in the germline V gene (reference sequence). The CDR3 spans 14 residues. DNA of the CDR3: TGTGCCTCGGATGAGGCGGGAAGAGTCTACGAGCAGTACTTC. Amino acids: CASDEAGRVYEQYF.

This clonotype came up many times. This sequence joins TRBV9 and TRBJ2-1; D remains ambiguous. Germline-derived CDR1 and CDR2 are SGDLS and YYNGEE. The ends were cut back, 4 bases at V and 0 bases at J, with 17 bases in the middle. The CDR3 length is 17 residues. CDR3 nucleotides: TGTGCCAGCAGCTACCTATCGGGCGGAAGCTCCTACAATGAGCAGTTCTTC. Translation gives CASSYLSGGSSYNEQFF. The complete variable domain, with remaining parts taken from reference TRBV9 and TRBJ2-1, reads DSGVTQTPKHLITATGQRVTLRCSPRSGDLSVYWYQQSLDQGLQFLIQYYNGEERAKGNILERFSAQQFPDLHSELNLSSLELGDSALYFCASSYLSGGSSYNEQFFGPGTRLTVL.